Presented here are 14 T cell receptor beta chains from one specimen sequenced in a study of beta chain features in type 1 diabetes. Overall study results and limits: TCRB CDR3s were moderately but significantly shorter in Type 1 diabetes patients in all four CD4+ subsets.

Their specific antigens are unknown. Reverse transcribing all isolated RNA meant expressed TCRB transcripts were sequenced. Data came from immunoSEQ multiplex PCR; TCRdb stores just in-frame clones and leaves some out. The sample shows approximately 160,000 clones, 10% of them seen only once. The sequenced material came from central memory CD4+ T cells from blood. Receptors originate from a man aged 30-40 years with type 1 diabetes.

The chain couples TRBV7-2 to TRBJ2-1; 11 bases are shared with TRBD2. With V trimmed by 5 bases and J by 1 base, 7 bases remained unmatched. Germline-derived CDR1 and CDR2 are SGHTA and FQGNSA. The CDR3 covers 17 residues. The CDR3 DNA reads TGTGCCAGCAGCCGGGGGGGGACTAGCGGATCCTACAATGAGCAGTTCTTC. It encodes CASSRGGTSGSYNEQFF.

This clone was recorded a few times. This chain uses TRBV29-1 with TRBJ2-4; D is undetermined. This CDR3 has 13 residues. Germline V gene data show CDR1 as SQVTM and CDR2 as ANQGSEA. Trimming stripped 5 bases from V and 3 bases from J, with 11 bases between. This chain's CDR3 is CSVSVENKNIQYF. Written as DNA, the CDR3 is TGCAGCGTTAGCGTCGAAAACAAAAACATTCAGTACTTC.

In this sample, this clone turned up a few times. The chain uses TRBV11-2 and TRBJ2-5; D gene uncertain. Germline V gene data show CDR1 as SGHAT and CDR2 as FQNNGV. This CDR3 has 14 residues. Trimming removed 2 bases at V and 0 bases at J, with 7 bases between. The CDR3 sequence is CASSLYSYQETQYF. DNA for the CDR3: TGTGCCAGCAGCTTATACAGCTACCAAGAGACCCAGTACTTC.

The chain links TRBV7-9 to TRBJ1-2, with D unclear. This CDR3 is built from 14 residues. CDR1 and CDR2 (germline): SEHNR, FQNEAQ (reference sequence). Trimming shortened V by 1 base and J by 8 bases, and 14 bases separated the two germline ends. CDR3 protein: CASSLEEGVRGYTF. DNA for the CDR3: TGTGCCAGCAGCTTAGAGGAGGGAGTGAGGGGCTACACCTTC.

V gene TRBV7-9 combines with J gene TRBJ2-6; 7 positions match TRBD1. Germline CDR1 reads SEHNR; CDR2 reads FQNEAQ (reference sequence). The V gene end was trimmed by 5 bases and the J gene end by 2 bases; junction bases not matched to a gene: 6. The CDR3 loop spans 16 amino acids. CDR3 protein: CASSPGTATGANVLTF. CDR3 DNA: TGTGCCAGCAGCCCTGGGACAGCTACTGGGGCCAACGTCCTGACTTTC.

This clone was seen only a few times. The chain couples TRBV4-2 to TRBJ2-5; TRBD1 aligns across 11 bases. V dropped 4 bases and J dropped 5; count of bases not matched to a gene: 18. CDR1 is LGHNA, CDR2 YNFKEQ, per germline. This CDR3 spans 19 amino acids. The DNA for the CDR3 is TGTGCCAGCAGCCTTACTGATCCGGGACAGGGGGGTCGGGAGGAGACCCAGTACTTC. It is translated as CASSLTDPGQGGREETQYF.

This clone was counted a few times. The chain links TRBV10-3 to TRBJ2-5; D possibly corresponds to TRBD2 (5 bases). Germline V gene sequence: CDR1 ENHRY, CDR2 SYGVKD. The V gene lost 2 bases and the J gene lost 4 bases, with 8 bases spanning the gap. The CDR3 has 13 residues. CDR3: CAISEEGTETQYF. The CDR3 region has the DNA TGTGCCATCAGTGAGGAGGGCACAGAGACCCAGTACTTC.

The chain uses TRBV7-2 and TRBJ2-1; the match to TRBD1 covers 7 bases. CDR1 SGHTA and CDR2 FQGNSA come from the germline V gene. V gave up 2 bases and J gave up 7 bases; unmatched junction bases: 2. This CDR3 is built from 13 residues. CDR3 amino acids: CASSLRGQNEQFF. In nucleotides, the CDR3 is TGTGCCAGCAGCTTAAGGGGGCAAAATGAGCAGTTCTTC.

This clone came up a few times. This chain connects TRBV10-3 to TRBJ2-3; 8 nucleotides align to TRBD1. Germline V CDR1 and CDR2: ENHRY, SYGVKD. Trimming took 6 bases from V and 5 from J; bases not matched to a gene: 7. This CDR3 spans 14 amino acids. This CDR3 is CAISPGGREDTQYF. In DNA form, the CDR3 reads TGTGCCATCAGCCCAGGGGGCCGAGAAGATACGCAGTATTTT.

This clone has a handful of counts. The chain combines TRBV7-9 with TRBJ2-1; D is undetermined. With 2 bases removed from V and 4 bases from J, the gap between germline ends came to 6 bases. Per germline, CDR1 SEHNR and CDR2 FQNEAQ (reference sequence). This CDR3 contains 13 residues. The CDR3 region is CASSLQDYNEQFF. For the CDR3, the DNA is TGTGCCAGCAGCTTACAGGATTACAATGAGCAGTTCTTC.

This clone was observed a few times. The V and J genes are TRBV11-2 and TRBJ2-2; TRBD1 agrees at 9 bases. After removal of 6 bases from V and 7 bases from J, the junction contained 3 bases not matched to a gene. The germline CDR1 and CDR2 sequences are SGHAT and FQNNGV. This CDR3 is 13 amino acids long. The CDR3 is CASRGQGVGELFF. DNA of the CDR3: TGTGCCAGCAGGGGACAGGGTGTCGGGGAGCTGTTTTTT.

The chain is built from TRBV5-1 and TRBJ2-5; TRBD1 matches at 7 bases. The CDR3 is 17 residues long. Germline assignment: CDR1 SGHRS and CDR2 YFSETQ. V was clipped by 2 bases and J by 4 bases; unmatched bases: 14. The CDR3 spells CASSFSPVDRVGETQYF. In DNA, the CDR3 is TGCGCCAGCAGCTTCTCCCCGGTTGACAGGGTGGGAGAGACCCAGTACTTC.

The table lists this clone with a few counts. The chain uses TRBV28 and TRBJ1-2; D perhaps matches TRBD1 (6 bases). With 7 bases removed from V and 2 bases from J, the gap between germline ends came to 11 bases. This CDR3 is 13 amino acids long. Germline CDR1 reads MDHEN; CDR2 reads SYDVKM. Written as DNA, the CDR3 is TGTGCCAGCAAGGCAGGGGTAAACTATGGCTACACCTTC. Translated, it gives CASKAGVNYGYTF.

This clone was recorded a few times. The chain recombines TRBV7-6 with TRBJ1-1; D not certain. V was trimmed by 5 bases and J by 1 base, leaving 11 bases between them. This CDR3 spans 14 amino acids. Germline V lookup: CDR1 SGHVS, CDR2 FNYEAQ. The CDR3 coding sequence is TGTGCCAGCAGCCTTATCGCCGGGAACACTGAAGCTTTCTTT. Its protein product is CASSLIAGNTEAFF.